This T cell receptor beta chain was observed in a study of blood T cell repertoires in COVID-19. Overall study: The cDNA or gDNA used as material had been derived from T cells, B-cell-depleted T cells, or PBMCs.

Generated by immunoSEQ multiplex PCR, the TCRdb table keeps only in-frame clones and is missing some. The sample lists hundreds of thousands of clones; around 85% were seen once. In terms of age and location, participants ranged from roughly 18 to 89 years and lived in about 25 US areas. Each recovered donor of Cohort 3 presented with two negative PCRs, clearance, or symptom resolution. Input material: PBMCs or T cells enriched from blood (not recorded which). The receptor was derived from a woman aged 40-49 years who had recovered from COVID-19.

The CDR3 protein is CASAGLAGSEQYF. As DNA, the CDR3 is TGTGCCAGCGCGGGGCTAGCGGGATCCGAGCAGTACTTC. The gene calls are TRBV7-8 and TRBJ2-7; 9 bases align to TRBD2. Trimming took 8 bases from V and 6 from J; bases not matched to a gene: 8. Germline V CDR1 and CDR2: SGHVS, FQNEAQ. The CDR3 is made up of 13 amino acids.